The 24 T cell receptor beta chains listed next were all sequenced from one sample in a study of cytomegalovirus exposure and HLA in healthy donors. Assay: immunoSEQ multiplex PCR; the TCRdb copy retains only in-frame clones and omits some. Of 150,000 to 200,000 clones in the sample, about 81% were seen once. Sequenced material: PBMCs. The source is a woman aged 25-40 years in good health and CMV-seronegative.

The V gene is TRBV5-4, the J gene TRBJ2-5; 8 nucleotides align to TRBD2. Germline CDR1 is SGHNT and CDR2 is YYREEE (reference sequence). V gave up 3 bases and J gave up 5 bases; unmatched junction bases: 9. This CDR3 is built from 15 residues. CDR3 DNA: TGTGCCAGCAGCTCATATAGCGGGATTAGGGAGACCCAGTACTTC. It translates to CASSSYSGIRETQYF.

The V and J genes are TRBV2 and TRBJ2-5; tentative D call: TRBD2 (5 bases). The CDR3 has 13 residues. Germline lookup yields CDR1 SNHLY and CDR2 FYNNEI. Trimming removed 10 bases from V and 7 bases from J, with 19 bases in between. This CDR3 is CATRDEGRGTQYF. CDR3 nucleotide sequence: TGTGCCACCCGAGATGAAGGGAGAGGGACCCAGTACTTC.

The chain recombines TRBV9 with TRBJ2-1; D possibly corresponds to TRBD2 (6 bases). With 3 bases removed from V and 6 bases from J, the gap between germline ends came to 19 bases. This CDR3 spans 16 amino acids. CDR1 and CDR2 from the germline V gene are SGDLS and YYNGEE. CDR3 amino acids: CASSASRGVGVNEQFF. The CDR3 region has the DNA TGTGCCAGCAGCGCCAGTCGCGGGGTGGGAGTCAATGAGCAGTTCTTC. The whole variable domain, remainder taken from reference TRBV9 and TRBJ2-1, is DSGVTQTPKHLITATGQRVTLRCSPRSGDLSVYWYQQSLDQGLQFLIQYYNGEERAKGNILERFSAQQFPDLHSELNLSSLELGDSALYFCASSASRGVGVNEQFFGPGTRLTVL.

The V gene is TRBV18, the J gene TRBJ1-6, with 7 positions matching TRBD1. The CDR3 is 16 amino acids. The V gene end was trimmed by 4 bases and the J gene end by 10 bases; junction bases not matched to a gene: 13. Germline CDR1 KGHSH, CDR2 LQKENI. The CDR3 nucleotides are TGTGCCAGCTCACAAGCGGAAGGGGGCTATGGGTCACCCCTCCACTTT. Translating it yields CASSQAEGGYGSPLHF.

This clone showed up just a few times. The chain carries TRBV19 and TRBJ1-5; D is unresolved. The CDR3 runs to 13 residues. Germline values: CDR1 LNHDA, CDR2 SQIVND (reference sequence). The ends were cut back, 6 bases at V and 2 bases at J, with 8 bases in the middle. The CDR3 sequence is CASSVGGNQPQHF. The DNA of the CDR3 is TGTGCCAGTAGCGTCGGGGGCAATCAGCCCCAGCATTTT.

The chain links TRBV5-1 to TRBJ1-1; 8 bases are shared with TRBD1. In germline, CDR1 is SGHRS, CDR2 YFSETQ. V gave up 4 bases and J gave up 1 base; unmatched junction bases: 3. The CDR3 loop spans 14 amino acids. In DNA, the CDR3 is TGCGCCAGCAGCCGCGGGACAGGGAACACTGAAGCTTTCTTT. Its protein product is CASSRGTGNTEAFF.

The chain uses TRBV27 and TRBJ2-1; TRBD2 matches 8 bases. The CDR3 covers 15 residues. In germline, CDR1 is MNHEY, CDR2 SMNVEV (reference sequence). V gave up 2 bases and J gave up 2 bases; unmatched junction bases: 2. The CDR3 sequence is CASSLLAGPYNEQFF. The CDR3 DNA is TGTGCCAGCAGTTTACTAGCGGGTCCCTACAATGAGCAGTTCTTC.

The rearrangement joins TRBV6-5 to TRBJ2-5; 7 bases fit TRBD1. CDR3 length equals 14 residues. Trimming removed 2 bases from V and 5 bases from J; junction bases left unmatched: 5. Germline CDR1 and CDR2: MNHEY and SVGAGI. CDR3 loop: CASSYGQAGETQYF. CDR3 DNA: TGTGCCAGCAGTTACGGACAGGCAGGGGAGACCCAGTACTTC.

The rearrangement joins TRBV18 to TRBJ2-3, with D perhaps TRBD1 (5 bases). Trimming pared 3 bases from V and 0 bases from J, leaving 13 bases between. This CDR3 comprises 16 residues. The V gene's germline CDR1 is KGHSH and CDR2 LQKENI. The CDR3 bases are TGTGCCAGCTCACCTGGGGCAGGTACGAGCACAGATACGCAGTATTTT. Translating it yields CASSPGAGTSTDTQYF.

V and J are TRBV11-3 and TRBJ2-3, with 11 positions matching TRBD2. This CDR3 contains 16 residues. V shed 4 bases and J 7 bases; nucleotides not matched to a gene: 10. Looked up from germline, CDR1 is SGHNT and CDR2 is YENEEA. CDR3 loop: CASSSTSGGIPYTQYF. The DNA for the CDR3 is TGTGCCAGCAGCTCTACTAGCGGGGGAATCCCCTATACGCAGTATTTT.

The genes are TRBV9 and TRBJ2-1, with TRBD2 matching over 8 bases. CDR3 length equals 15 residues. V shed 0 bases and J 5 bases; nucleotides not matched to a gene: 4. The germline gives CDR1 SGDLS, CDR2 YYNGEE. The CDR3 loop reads CASSVGGGFDNEQFF. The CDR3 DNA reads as TGTGCCAGCAGCGTAGGCGGGGGGTTCGACAATGAGCAGTTCTTC.

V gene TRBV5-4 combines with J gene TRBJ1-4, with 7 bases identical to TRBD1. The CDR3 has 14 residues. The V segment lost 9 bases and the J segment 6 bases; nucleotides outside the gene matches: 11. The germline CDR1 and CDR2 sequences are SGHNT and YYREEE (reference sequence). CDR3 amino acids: CATSPGQRDEKLFF. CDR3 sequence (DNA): TGTGCCACCTCTCCGGGACAGAGGGATGAAAAACTGTTTTTT. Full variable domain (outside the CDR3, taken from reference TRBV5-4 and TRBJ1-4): ETGVTQSPTHLIKTRGQQVTLRCSSQSGHNTVSWYQQALGQGPQFIFQYYREEENGRGNFPPRFSGLQFPNYSSELNVNALELDDSALYLCATSPGQRDEKLFFGSGTQLSVL.

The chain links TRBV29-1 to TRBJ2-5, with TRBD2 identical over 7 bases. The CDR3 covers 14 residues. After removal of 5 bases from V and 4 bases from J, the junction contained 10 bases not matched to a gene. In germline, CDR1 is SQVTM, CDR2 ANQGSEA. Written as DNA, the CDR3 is TGCAGCGTTCCCCCCTGGGAGGGTGGAGAGACCCAGTACTTC. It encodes CSVPPWEGGETQYF. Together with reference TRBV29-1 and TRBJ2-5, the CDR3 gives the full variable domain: SAVISQKPSRDICQRGTSLTIQCQVDSQVTMMFWYRQQPGQSLTLIATANQGSEATYESGFVIDKFPISRPNLTFSTLTVSNMSPEDSSIYLCSVPPWEGGETQYFGPGTRLLVL.

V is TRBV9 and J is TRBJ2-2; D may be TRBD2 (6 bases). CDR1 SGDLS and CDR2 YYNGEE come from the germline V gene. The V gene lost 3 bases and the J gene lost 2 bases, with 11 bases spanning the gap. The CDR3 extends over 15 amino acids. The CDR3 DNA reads TGTGCCAGCAGCGCTCCGGGACTTAACACCGGGGAGCTGTTTTTT. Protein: CASSAPGLNTGELFF.

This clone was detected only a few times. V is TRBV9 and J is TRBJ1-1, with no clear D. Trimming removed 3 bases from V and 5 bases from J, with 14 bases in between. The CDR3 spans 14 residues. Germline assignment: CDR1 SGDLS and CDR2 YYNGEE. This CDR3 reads CASSENEGRTEAFF. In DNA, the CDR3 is TGTGCCAGCAGCGAGAATGAGGGCAGGACTGAAGCTTTCTTT.

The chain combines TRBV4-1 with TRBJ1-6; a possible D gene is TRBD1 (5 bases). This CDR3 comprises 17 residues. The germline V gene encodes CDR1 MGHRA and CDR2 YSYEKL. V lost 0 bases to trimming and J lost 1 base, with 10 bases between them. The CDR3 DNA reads TGCGCCAGCAGCCAAGACAGGGTTTTGTCCTATAATTCACCCCTCCACTTT. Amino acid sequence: CASSQDRVLSYNSPLHF.

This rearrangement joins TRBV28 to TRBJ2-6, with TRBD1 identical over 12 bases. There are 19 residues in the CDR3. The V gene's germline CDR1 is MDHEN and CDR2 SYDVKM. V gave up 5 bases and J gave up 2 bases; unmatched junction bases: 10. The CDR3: CASSLNPGQGAAGANVLTF. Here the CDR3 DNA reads TGTGCCAGCAGTCTCAACCCGGGACAGGGGGCTGCTGGGGCCAACGTCCTGACTTTC.

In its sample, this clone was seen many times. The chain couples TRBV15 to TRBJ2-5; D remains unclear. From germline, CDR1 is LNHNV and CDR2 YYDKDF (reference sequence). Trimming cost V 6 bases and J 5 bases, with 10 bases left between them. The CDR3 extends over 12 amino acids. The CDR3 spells CATSLPAETQYF. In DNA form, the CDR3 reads TGTGCCACCAGTCTACCCGCCGAGACCCAGTACTTC.

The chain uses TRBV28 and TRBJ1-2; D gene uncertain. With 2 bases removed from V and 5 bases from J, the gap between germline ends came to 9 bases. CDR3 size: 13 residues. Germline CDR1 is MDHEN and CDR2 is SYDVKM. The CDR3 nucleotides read TGTGCCAGCAGTTTACCGCCAGGTTATGGCTACACCTTC. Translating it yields CASSLPPGYGYTF.

In DNA, the CDR3 is TGTGCCAGCATGGGACACCCTCAAGAGACCCAGTACTTC. Its translation: CASMGHPQETQYF. This chain links TRBV28 with TRBJ2-5; D is possibly TRBD1 (6 bases). CDR1 is MDHEN and CDR2 is SYDVKM in the germline V gene. Trimming took 7 bases from V and 2 from J, leaving 11 bases between them. CDR3 length equals 13 residues.

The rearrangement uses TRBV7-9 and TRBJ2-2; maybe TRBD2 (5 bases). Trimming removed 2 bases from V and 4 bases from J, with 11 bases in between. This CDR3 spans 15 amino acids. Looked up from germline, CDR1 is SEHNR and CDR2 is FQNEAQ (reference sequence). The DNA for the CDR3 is TGTGCCAGCAGCTTATACGGGGTTGGCACCGGGGAGCTGTTTTTT. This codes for CASSLYGVGTGELFF.

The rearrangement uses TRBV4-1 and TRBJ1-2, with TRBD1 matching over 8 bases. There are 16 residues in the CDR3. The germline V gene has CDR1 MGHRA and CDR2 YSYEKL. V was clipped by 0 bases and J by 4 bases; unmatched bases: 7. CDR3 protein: CASSQEGTGSSYGYTF. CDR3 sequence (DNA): TGCGCCAGCAGCCAAGAAGGGACAGGAAGTAGCTATGGCTACACCTTC.

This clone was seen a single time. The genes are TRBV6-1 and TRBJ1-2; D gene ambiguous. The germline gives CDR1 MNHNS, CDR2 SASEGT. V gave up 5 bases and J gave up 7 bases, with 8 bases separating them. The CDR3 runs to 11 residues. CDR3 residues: CASSIEPGYTF. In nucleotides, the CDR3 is TGTGCCAGCAGTATTGAGCCTGGCTACACCTTC.

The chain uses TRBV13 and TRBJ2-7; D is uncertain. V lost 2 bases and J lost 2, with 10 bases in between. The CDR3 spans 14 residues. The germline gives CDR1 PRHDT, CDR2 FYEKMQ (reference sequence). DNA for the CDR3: TGTGCCAGCAGCTTAAGTCAGGCAACCTACGAGCAGTACTTC. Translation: CASSLSQATYEQYF.